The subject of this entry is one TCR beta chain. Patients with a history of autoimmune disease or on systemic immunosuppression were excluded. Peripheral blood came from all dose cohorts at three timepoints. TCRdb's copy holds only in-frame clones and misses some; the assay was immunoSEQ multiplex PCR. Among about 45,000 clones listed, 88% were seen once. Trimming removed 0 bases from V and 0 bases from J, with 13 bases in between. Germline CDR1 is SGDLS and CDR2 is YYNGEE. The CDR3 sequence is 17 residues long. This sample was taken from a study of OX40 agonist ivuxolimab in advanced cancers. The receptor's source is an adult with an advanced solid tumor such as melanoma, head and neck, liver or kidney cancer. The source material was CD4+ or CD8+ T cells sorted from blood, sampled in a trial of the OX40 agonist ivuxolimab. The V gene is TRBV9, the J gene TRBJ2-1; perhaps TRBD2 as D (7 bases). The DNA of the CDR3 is TGTGCCAGCAGCGTAGTGGGGGGGCTGAGCTCCTACAATGAGCAGTTCTTC. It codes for CASSVVGGLSSYNEQFF. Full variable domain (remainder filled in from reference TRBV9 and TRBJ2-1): DSGVTQTPKHLITATGQRVTLRCSPRSGDLSVYWYQQSLDQGLQFLIQYYNGEERAKGNILERFSAQQFPDLHSELNLSSLELGDSALYFCASSVVGGLSSYNEQFFGPGTRLTVL.